The next 27 T cell receptor beta chains were all read from a single sample in a study of T cell repertoires in cytomegalovirus infection. Their recognized antigens are unknown. TCRdb re-analysed the reads in MiXCR, keeping a single row per CDR3 protein. The sample comprises about 160,000 distinct CDR3 sequences, about 20% of which are singletons, and under 30% rests with the top ten. The sequencing used CD8+ T cells from cultured PBMCs, collected from culture after CMV antigen stimulation. All receptors derive from a human donor in good health (CMV status not recorded). Some clones in this sample may be carry-over from other donors' samples.

This clonotype was detected a few times. This chain joins TRBV27 and TRBJ1-5; possible D gene TRBD1, 6 bases. Germline CDR1 and CDR2: MNHEY and SMNVEV (reference sequence). Trimming pared 5 bases from V and 7 bases from J, leaving 27 bases between. The CDR3 extends over 18 amino acids. The CDR3, as DNA: TGTGCCAGCAGTGCCGAACAGGGAGTTGGCCCCGGGAGGCAGCCCCAGCATTTT. Protein product: CASSAEQGVGPGRQPQHF.

This clonotype was picked up a small number of times. This sequence joins TRBV11-2 and TRBJ2-1; D gene ambiguous. The V gene lost 1 base and the J gene lost 10 bases, with 17 bases spanning the gap. The germline gives CDR1 SGHAT, CDR2 FQNNGV. This CDR3 has 15 amino acids. CDR3 protein: CASSLGNTEPNEQFF. For the CDR3, the DNA is TGTGCCAGCAGCTTAGGCAATACAGAACCGAACGAGCAGTTCTTC. The complete variable domain, with remaining parts taken from reference TRBV11-2 and TRBJ2-1, reads EAGVAQSPRYKIIEKRQSVAFWCNPISGHATLYWYQQILGQGPKLLIQFQNNGVVDDSQLPKDRFSAERLKGVDSTLKIQPAKLEDSAVYLCASSLGNTEPNEQFFGPGTRLTVL.

This clonotype was counted a few times. The gene calls are TRBV7-2 and TRBJ2-5; D uncertain. The germline CDR1 and CDR2 sequences are SGHTA and FQGNSA. The CDR3 spans 15 residues. The V end was cut by 5 bases, the J end by 1 base, with 14 bases between. Here the CDR3 reads CASSQEGISQETQYF. The CDR3 nucleotides are TGTGCCAGCAGCCAAGAAGGCATCAGCCAAGAGACCCAGTACTTC.

This chain uses TRBV2 with TRBJ1-1; possible D gene TRBD1, 6 bases. V was shortened by 8 bases and J by 0 bases, with 16 bases between the two germline ends. Germline values: CDR1 SNHLY, CDR2 FYNNEI. This CDR3 spans 15 amino acids. For the CDR3, the DNA is TGTGCCAGCGTAATGGGGGCCTATATGAACACTGAAGCTTTCTTT. Its protein is CASVMGAYMNTEAFF.

The chain uses TRBV6-1 and TRBJ1-6; TRBD1 matches at 7 bases. Germline trimming cut 1 base from V and 7 bases from J; bases unmatched to any gene: 4. The CDR3 consists of 15 residues. The germline V gene has CDR1 MNHNS and CDR2 SASEGT. CDR3 nucleotide sequence: TGTGCCAGCAGTGAAGGACAGGGCTGGAATTCACCCCTCCACTTT. It codes for CASSEGQGWNSPLHF.

This clonotype was recorded a few times. Written as DNA, the CDR3 is TGTGCCAGCAGCTCACCCCCGGGGGGGAGGGCAGATACGCAGTATTTT. It is translated as CASSSPPGGRADTQYF. The chain combines TRBV7-2 with TRBJ2-3, with 8 bases fitting TRBD2. Trimming cost V 4 bases and J 4 bases; bases outside gene matches: 10. The length of the CDR3 is 16 residues. The V gene's germline CDR1 is SGHTA and CDR2 FQGNSA. Full variable domain (rest looked up from reference TRBV7-2 and TRBJ2-3): GAGVSQSPSNKVTEKGKDVELRCDPISGHTALYWYRQSLGQGLEFLIYFQGNSAPDKSGLPSDRFSAERTGGSVSTLTIQRTQQEDSAVYLCASSSPPGGRADTQYFGPGTRLTVL.

Only a few counts were recorded for this clonotype. J is TRBJ1-5 and V is TRBV27; 7 nucleotides align to TRBD1. CDR1 and CDR2 (germline): MNHEY, SMNVEV (reference sequence). This CDR3 is 16 amino acids long. Trimming cost V 5 bases and J 7 bases; bases outside gene matches: 14. CDR3 in amino acids: CASSIVAGTVGQPQHF. In DNA form, the CDR3 reads TGTGCCAGCAGTATCGTCGCCGGGACAGTCGGGCAGCCCCAGCATTTT.

The J gene is TRBJ2-7, the V gene TRBV7-2, with 8 positions matching TRBD2. J was trimmed by 1 base and V by 5 bases; bases with no gene match: 10. This CDR3 comprises 16 residues. The V gene's germline CDR1 is SGHTA and CDR2 FQGNSA. The CDR3 nucleotides read TGTGCCAGCAGCAAGTTTCGGGGGGGCCCGTCCTACGAGCAGTACTTC. Protein: CASSKFRGGPSYEQYF.

This clonotype has more than one count but fewer than ten. V usage is TRBV4-1 and J usage is TRBJ1-2; 8 nucleotides match TRBD1. There are 15 residues in the CDR3. Germline CDR1 is MGHRA and CDR2 is YSYEKL. Trimming removed 2 bases from V and 2 bases from J; junction bases left unmatched: 4. The DNA of the CDR3 is TGCGCCAGCAGCCAATACGCAGGGGGCAACTATGGCTACACCTTC. It specifies CASSQYAGGNYGYTF.

In this sample, this clonotype turned up a few times. This chain links TRBV6-8 with TRBJ1-1; maybe TRBD1 (5 bases). V was cut by 5 bases and J by 5 bases, with 15 bases left in between. Germline V gene lookup returns CDR1 MNHGY and CDR2 SAAAGT. CDR3 length equals 14 residues. Here the CDR3 DNA reads TGTGCCAGCAGTCCCCAGGGTTCAGGGACTGAAGCTTTCTTT. This gives the protein CASSPQGSGTEAFF.

This clonotype was detected only once. This chain joins TRBV7-2 and TRBJ1-1; 9 bases fit TRBD1. Germline-derived CDR1 and CDR2 are SGHTA and FQGNSA. The V and J ends lost 1 base and 9 bases, in that order; junction bases with no gene match: 12. The CDR3 extends over 16 amino acids. CDR3 region: CASSLGPGQGGGKAFF. In DNA form, the CDR3 reads TGTGCCAGCAGCTTAGGACCGGGACAGGGAGGTGGCAAAGCTTTCTTT.

V is TRBV27 and J is TRBJ2-3; D is ambiguous. Between the trimmed V and J ends, which lost 9 bases and 5 bases, there was a span of 6 bases. Per germline, CDR1 MNHEY and CDR2 SMNVEV (reference sequence). The CDR3 covers 10 residues. The CDR3 nucleotides read TGTGCCAGGGAACAAGATACGCAGTATTTT. Its translation: CAREQDTQYF.

The sample holds a few counts of this clonotype. Here the CDR3 reads CASTGEWGLESNQPQHF. The CDR3 nucleotides read TGTGCCAGTACTGGAGAGTGGGGGCTGGAGAGCAATCAGCCCCAGCATTTT. This rearrangement joins TRBV19 to TRBJ1-5, with a possible D match to TRBD1 (6 bases). Germline V lookup: CDR1 LNHDA, CDR2 SQIVND (reference sequence). This CDR3 is 17 amino acids long. Trimming took off 7 bases at V and 1 base at J, with 20 bases between the two ends.

V and J are TRBV6-5 and TRBJ2-3, with a possible D match to TRBD2 (5 bases). The V end was cut by 0 bases, the J end by 3 bases, with 10 bases between. The CDR3 covers 15 residues. Germline V gene data show CDR1 as MNHEY and CDR2 as SVGAGI. CDR3 region: CASSYSTGSTDTQYF. The DNA of the CDR3 is TGTGCCAGCAGTTACTCTACGGGGTCGACAGATACGCAGTATTTT.

This clonotype showed up just a few times. The CDR3 region has the DNA TGTGCCAGCAGTTCCCGGGAGGTGGTTGCCCTGGACGGTTCAATGAACACTGAAGCTTTCTTT. Its translation: CASSSREVVALDGSMNTEAFF. The chain is built from TRBV6-2 or TRBV6-3 and TRBJ1-1; no firm D call. Germline CDR1 and CDR2: MNHEY and SVGEGT. CDR3 length equals 21 residues. V dropped 4 bases and J dropped 0 bases, with 30 bases sitting between them.

This clonotype was seen at least ten times. The chain carries TRBV7-9 and TRBJ1-2, with unresolved D. Germline values: CDR1 SEHNR, CDR2 FQNEAQ (reference sequence). The V and J ends lost 2 bases and 6 bases respectively, with 10 bases between them. This CDR3 region has 13 residues. CDR3 bases: TGTGCCAGCAGCTTAATGAATTCAAATGGCTACACCTTC. Encoded protein: CASSLMNSNGYTF.

About this clonotype: This may be a read error: a much more frequent sequence differs by one nucleotide. The chain has TRBV12-3 or TRBV12-4 and TRBJ2-1, with 8 bases lining up with TRBD2. Germline trimming cut 6 bases from V and 0 bases from J; bases unmatched to any gene: 7. The CDR3 length is 16 residues. CDR3 in DNA: TGTGCCAGCAGCCCCGGGGGGGTAGGCTCCTACAATGAGCAGTTCTTC. Translating it yields CASSPGGVGSYNEQFF.

The chain combines TRBV7-9 with TRBJ2-5; D is perhaps TRBD1 (6 bases). Germline V gene lookup returns CDR1 SEHNR and CDR2 FQNEAQ (reference sequence). The V end was cut by 5 bases, the J end by 2 bases, with 12 bases between. The CDR3 totals 14 residues. The CDR3 nucleotides are TGTGCCAGCAGCCACTGGACAGAGCAAGAGACCCAGTACTTC. Protein sequence: CASSHWTEQETQYF.

The rearrangement links TRBV4-1 to TRBJ1-4; D is ambiguous. Trimming cost V 4 bases and J 8 bases, with 23 bases left between them. This CDR3 comprises 17 residues. CDR1 is MGHRA and CDR2 is YSYEKL in the germline V gene. CDR3 amino acids: CASSRPLTDLDGEKLFF. As DNA, the CDR3 is TGCGCCAGCAGCCGCCCCCTTACGGACCTGGACGGGGAAAAACTGTTTTTT.

V and J are TRBV30 and TRBJ1-1; D might be TRBD1 (5 bases). Per the germline V gene, CDR1 is GTSNPN and CDR2 is SVGIG (reference sequence). CDR3 length: 15 residues. Trimming pared 0 bases from V and 1 base from J, leaving 12 bases between. The CDR3 loop reads CAWSVWGVSNTEAFF. CDR3 in DNA: TGTGCCTGGAGTGTCTGGGGGGTCTCGAACACTGAAGCTTTCTTT.

The CDR3 bases are TGTGCCAGCAGCTTAGAATATCGGGTGGACGGAACTAACTATGGCTACACCTTC. Protein: CASSLEYRVDGTNYGYTF. The chain recombines TRBV7-2 with TRBJ1-2; D is ambiguous. The CDR3 covers 18 residues. Germline V gives CDR1 SGHTA, CDR2 FQGNSA. V dropped 1 base and J dropped 0 bases, with 18 bases sitting between them.

The V call is TRBV27, the J call TRBJ2-1; TRBD2 matches at 8 bases. V was clipped by 6 bases and J by 4 bases; unmatched bases: 8. The CDR3 consists of 15 residues. The germline V gene has CDR1 MNHEY and CDR2 SMNVEV (reference sequence). The CDR3 coding sequence is TGTGCCAGCAGCAGCGGGCCGGGGGGGTACAATGAGCAGTTCTTC. The encoded protein is CASSSGPGGYNEQFF.

This clonotype was recorded a few times. The chain carries TRBV28 and TRBJ1-5; 7 nucleotides line up with TRBD1. The length of the CDR3 is 15 residues. The V gene end was trimmed by 6 bases and the J gene end by 2 bases; junction bases not matched to a gene: 7. Germline V CDR1 and CDR2: MDHEN, SYDVKM. CDR3 sequence: CASRQGVFRNQPQHF. CDR3 coding DNA: TGTGCCAGCAGGCAGGGGGTTTTTCGCAATCAGCCCCAGCATTTT. The full variable domain, with the rest looked up from reference TRBV28 and TRBJ1-5, is DVKVTQSSRYLVKRTGEKVFLECVQDMDHENMFWYRQDPGLGLRLIYFSYDVKMKEKGDIPEGYSVSREKKERFSLILESASTNQTSMYLCASRQGVFRNQPQHFGDGTRLSIL.

This clonotype was counted only a few times. The V and J genes are TRBV12-3 or TRBV12-4 and TRBJ1-2, with D possibly being TRBD1 (6 bases). The CDR3 sequence is 14 residues long. Trimming took 4 bases from V and 2 from J, leaving 11 bases between them. The CDR3 spells CASSSTDRNYGYTF. DNA for the CDR3: TGTGCCAGCAGTTCCACTGACAGGAACTATGGCTACACCTTC.

A few counts support this clonotype. The chain has TRBV2 and TRBJ2-7; no clear D. The CDR3 is made up of 15 amino acids. CDR1 is SNHLY and CDR2 is FYNNEI in the germline V gene. V was pared by 1 base and J by 3 bases, with 13 bases between. The CDR3 here is CASSEVTKPGYEQYF. The DNA of the CDR3 is TGTGCCAGCAGTGAAGTAACAAAACCGGGCTACGAGCAGTACTTC.

The V gene is TRBV6-2 or TRBV6-3, the J gene TRBJ1-2, with 9 bases lining up with TRBD1. The ends lost 6 bases at V and 4 bases at J; junction bases unmatched: 6. The CDR3 consists of 14 residues. In germline, CDR1 is MNHEY, CDR2 SVGEGT. CDR3 sequence: CASRAGQGPYGYTF. The CDR3 nucleotides read TGTGCCAGCAGGGCCGGACAGGGGCCCTATGGCTACACCTTC.

The CDR3 bases are TGTGCCAGTTGCAGGGGTCCCCTGAGCAATCAGCCCCAGCATTTT. Protein: CASCRGPLSNQPQHF. J is TRBJ1-5 and V is TRBV28; maybe TRBD1 (6 bases). Per germline, CDR1 MDHEN and CDR2 SYDVKM. The CDR3 is 15 residues long. V gave up 9 bases and J gave up 1 base, with 16 bases separating them.